Listed here are 12 T cell receptor beta chains from one sample, sequenced in a study of blood T cell repertoires in COVID-19. Profiling relied on immunoSEQ multiplex PCR, and the TCRdb table lists in-frame clones only, not all of them. The sample records hundreds of thousands of clones, over 65% being singletons. Input material: peripheral blood. These receptors were obtained from a woman between 65 and 79 years old with active or convalescent COVID-19.

This clone was observed once. The V and J genes are TRBV5-6 and TRBJ2-7; D gene unclear. Trimming left V 1 base short and J 3 bases short, with 14 bases between. The CDR3 covers 15 residues. CDR1 and CDR2 (germline): SGHDT, YYEEEE. The CDR3 loop is CASSLPPSRYYEQYF. The CDR3 coding sequence is TGTGCCAGCAGCTTGCCTCCGTCTCGCTACTACGAGCAGTACTTC.

The J gene is TRBJ2-7, the V gene TRBV27; 8 nucleotides align to TRBD1. The CDR3 consists of 13 residues. J gave up 2 bases and V 8 bases, and 5 bases lay outside the gene matches. Germline V gene data show CDR1 as MNHEY and CDR2 as SMNVEV (reference sequence). CDR3 region: CASWTGSTYEQYF. CDR3 sequence (DNA): TGTGCCAGCTGGACAGGGAGCACCTACGAGCAGTACTTC.

This chain joins TRBV5-1 and TRBJ2-3; 8 bases are shared with TRBD2. This CDR3 has 18 residues. Germline V gene lookup returns CDR1 SGHRS and CDR2 YFSETQ. Germline trimming cut 2 bases from V and 0 bases from J; bases unmatched to any gene: 11. The CDR3 DNA follows: TGCGCCAGCAGCTTTCTAGCGGGTACTCCTGCTAGCACAGATACGCAGTATTTT. Translating gives CASSFLAGTPASTDTQYF.

The gene calls are TRBV9 and TRBJ2-3; possible D gene TRBD2, 7 bases. CDR1 and CDR2 (germline): SGDLS, YYNGEE. The CDR3 runs to 16 residues. V dropped 4 bases and J dropped 0 bases, with 15 bases sitting between them. The CDR3 DNA follows: TGTGCCAGCAGCCCTAGGGGGGGGGTTAGCACAGATACGCAGTATTTT. It is translated as CASSPRGGVSTDTQYF.

V and J are TRBV28 and TRBJ2-3; D gene unclear. Germline assignment: CDR1 MDHEN and CDR2 SYDVKM. The CDR3 is made up of 12 amino acids. Trimming took off 6 bases at V and 7 bases at J, with 11 bases between the two ends. The CDR3 spells CASSRLRNTQYF. CDR3 DNA sequence: TGTGCCAGCAGCAGACTTAGAAATACGCAGTATTTT.

A remark on this clone: Other DNA variants within this sample encode the same CDR3. The CDR3 is CSAPGDTEAFF. CDR3 nucleotides: TGCAGTGCTCCAGGGGACACTGAAGCTTTCTTT. The chain employs TRBV20-1 and TRBJ1-1, with a weak D call TRBD1 (6 bases). Germline CDR1 DFQATT, CDR2 SNEGSKA (reference sequence). Between the trimmed V and J ends, which lost 5 bases and 3 bases, there was a span of 7 bases. This CDR3 region has 11 residues.

In this sample, this clone turned up once. The chain has TRBV3-1 (or the pseudogene TRBV3-2) and TRBJ2-5; TRBD2 matches 8 bases. The CDR3 is 15 residues long. From germline, CDR1 is LGHDT and CDR2 YNNKEL (reference sequence). With V trimmed by 7 bases and J by 5 bases, 12 bases remained unmatched. The CDR3 bases are TGTGCCAGCACTGTCGGGGGGGGCCTCACGGAGACCCAGTACTTC. Protein: CASTVGGGLTETQYF.

This sequence joins TRBV28 and TRBJ1-6; 9 nucleotides agree with TRBD1. This CDR3 spans 13 amino acids. CDR1 and CDR2 (germline): MDHEN, SYDVKM. Trimming took 5 bases from V and 8 from J; bases not matched to a gene: 1. The CDR3 loop reads CASSRTGDSPLHF. CDR3 DNA: TGTGCCAGCAGTCGGACAGGGGATTCACCCCTCCACTTT.

The CDR3 protein is CASSFGQYSDDNSPLHF. The CDR3 DNA reads TGCGCCAGCAGCTTCGGACAGTACTCAGATGATAATTCACCCCTCCACTTT. The genes are TRBV5-1 and TRBJ1-6, with a weak D call TRBD1 (6 bases). The CDR3 runs to 17 residues. Germline loops: CDR1 SGHRS, CDR2 YFSETQ. V lost 2 bases and J 5 bases, leaving 17 bases between the germline ends.

This clone was seen a handful of times. J is TRBJ2-2 and V is TRBV6-5; D is perhaps TRBD2 (6 bases). The V end was cut by 4 bases, the J end by 6 bases, with 18 bases between. Germline V gene data show CDR1 as MNHEY and CDR2 as SVGAGI. There are 16 residues in the CDR3. The CDR3 here is CASSFSGLLVAGELFF. DNA of the CDR3: TGTGCCAGCAGTTTTTCGGGACTTCTCGTGGCCGGGGAGCTGTTTTTT.

The V gene is TRBV7-9, the J gene TRBJ2-5; 12 bases map to TRBD2. The CDR3 is made up of 15 amino acids. Germline V CDR1 and CDR2: SEHNR, FQNEAQ (reference sequence). The V gene end was trimmed by 5 bases and the J gene end by 5 bases; junction bases not matched to a gene: 6. For the CDR3, the DNA is TGTGCCAGCAGCCTACTAGCGGGAGGCGGGGAGACCCAGTACTTC. Translating gives CASSLLAGGGETQYF.

The chain couples TRBV6-5 to TRBJ2-7; 9 bases are shared with TRBD1. Germline V gives CDR1 MNHEY, CDR2 SVGAGI. The CDR3 has 11 residues. Trimming at V came to 8 bases and at J to 8 bases, leaving 4 bases not matched to a gene. CDR3 bases: TGTGCCAGCGGGGACAGGGCCCAGCAGTACTTC. Protein product: CASGDRAQQYF.